The rows below give T cell receptor beta chains drawn from one sample of a study of blood T cell repertoires in COVID-19. Here immunoSEQ multiplex PCR was the method, and the copy in TCRdb shows in-frame clones only, minus some. The sample carries around 150,000 clones, roughly four fifths recorded once. The sample was peripheral blood. The receptors stem from a woman of 80 years or more with acute or convalescent COVID-19. Both conserved end residues are part of each CDR3.

j_call: TRBJ1-4; v_call: TRBV3-1/TRBV3-2; cdr3_aa: CASSLVRDRLKGGEKLFF
j_call: TRBJ1-2; v_call: TRBV9; cdr3_aa: CASSGHRITMAYTF
j_call: TRBJ2-1; v_call: TRBV10-2; cdr3_aa: CASSESGLVGSGRNNEQFF
j_call: TRBJ1-1; v_call: TRBV11-2; cdr3_aa: CASSPGRTEAFF
j_call: TRBJ1-4; v_call: TRBV18; cdr3_aa: CASSPGQGTNEKLFF
j_call: TRBJ1-3; v_call: TRBV11-2; cdr3_aa: CASSRRVSTGNTIYF
j_call: TRBJ2-5; v_call: TRBV18; cdr3_aa: CASSSAVSGGETQYF
j_call: TRBJ1-5; v_call: TRBV2; cdr3_aa: CASSEGRVNQPQHF
j_call: TRBJ1-6; v_call: TRBV10-3; cdr3_aa: CAIRAEEINSPLHF
j_call: TRBJ2-7; v_call: TRBV5-1; cdr3_aa: CASSLRTSGSYEQYF
j_call: TRBJ1-2; v_call: TRBV6-4; cdr3_aa: CASSDSDRGPHGYTF
j_call: TRBJ2-1; v_call: TRBV28; cdr3_aa: CASSLATRVGNNEQFF
j_call: TRBJ2-3; v_call: TRBV9; cdr3_aa: CASSVGGGSTDTQYF
j_call: TRBJ2-7; v_call: TRBV27; cdr3_aa: CASSSTYEQYF
j_call: TRBJ1-1; v_call: TRBV7-2; cdr3_aa: CASSLLPGLTEAFF
j_call: TRBJ2-1; v_call: TRBV29-1; cdr3_aa: CSVCTRFAYNEQFF
j_call: TRBJ2-7; v_call: TRBV19; cdr3_aa: CASSIQGSYEQYF
j_call: TRBJ2-5; v_call: TRBV6-5; cdr3_aa: CATQASSARETQYF
j_call: TRBJ2-7; v_call: TRBV10-3; cdr3_aa: CAISEYPLTYEQYF
j_call: TRBJ2-2; v_call: TRBV7-9; cdr3_aa: CASSPSRRQGFTGELFF
j_call: TRBJ1-2; v_call: TRBV5-6; cdr3_aa: CASSPQAMVNYGYTF
j_call: TRBJ1-5; v_call: TRBV3-1/TRBV3-2; cdr3_aa: CASSQNRVGNQPQHF
j_call: TRBJ2-5; v_call: TRBV21-1; cdr3_aa: CASSRPNLAGVAIRGETQYF
j_call: TRBJ1-3; v_call: TRBV6-6; cdr3_aa: CASSSLDSVGNTIYF
j_call: TRBJ2-3; v_call: TRBV30; cdr3_aa: CAWIEAGGPSTDTQYF
j_call: TRBJ1-3; v_call: TRBV28; cdr3_aa: CASSQLSFSLSGNTIYF
j_call: TRBJ2-3; v_call: TRBV5-1; cdr3_aa: CASRGSGADTQYF